The TCR beta chain under discussion was sequenced for a study of T cells after posttransplantation cyclophosphamide. Study-level points and caveats: TRB clonality was highly associated with recipient CMV seropositivity and reactivation. Tissue-infiltrating T cells from skin or gut overlapped little with blood T cells. Later post-transplant blood repertoires were often dominated by donor CD8+ memory clones.

The CDR3 has 16 residues. V was pared by 0 bases and J by 8 bases, with 17 bases between. CDR1 SGHNT and CDR2 YYREEE come from the germline V gene (reference sequence). The repertoire was sequenced with immunoSEQ multiplex PCR; TCRdb's copy has only in-frame clones and lacks some. The sample records some 7,000 clones, roughly 81% being singletons. A marrow graft followed busulfan-fludarabine conditioning, with cyclophosphamide on days +3 and +4. Notes on this clone: What it binds is unknown.

This rearrangement joins TRBV5-4 to TRBJ1-4; D might be TRBD1 (6 bases). This TCR came from a male patient between 25 and 39 years old who received an allogeneic stem cell transplant from a related donor, was CMV-positive, and had acute GVHD only. The graft donor may be the source of some T cells. The sequences come from PBMCs, collected approximately 1,500 days after allogeneic stem cell transplant with posttransplant cyclophosphamide. In DNA, the CDR3 is TGTGCCAGCAGCTTGGCTATAGCAGGGGAACGGGAAAAACTGTTTTTT. Translated: CASSLAIAGEREKLFF.